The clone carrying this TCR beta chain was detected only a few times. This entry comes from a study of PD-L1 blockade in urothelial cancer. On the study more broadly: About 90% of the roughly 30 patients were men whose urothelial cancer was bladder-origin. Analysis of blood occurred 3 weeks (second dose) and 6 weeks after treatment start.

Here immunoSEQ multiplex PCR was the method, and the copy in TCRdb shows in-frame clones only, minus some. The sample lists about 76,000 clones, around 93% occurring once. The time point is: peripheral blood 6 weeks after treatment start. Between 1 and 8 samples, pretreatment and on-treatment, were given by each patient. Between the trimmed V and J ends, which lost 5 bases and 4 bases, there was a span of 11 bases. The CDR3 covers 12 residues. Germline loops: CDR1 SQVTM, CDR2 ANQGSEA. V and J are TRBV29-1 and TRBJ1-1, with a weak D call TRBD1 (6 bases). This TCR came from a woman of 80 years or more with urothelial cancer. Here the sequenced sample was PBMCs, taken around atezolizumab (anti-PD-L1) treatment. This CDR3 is CSVIRGGTEAFF. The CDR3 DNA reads TGCAGCGTTATCAGGGGTGGCACTGAAGCTTTCTTT.